The entry that follows covers one T cell receptor (beta chain) sequence. Germline CDR1 SNHLY, CDR2 FYNNEI. With 2 bases removed from V and 6 bases from J, the gap between germline ends came to 16 bases. The length of the CDR3 is 16 residues. This sample was taken from a study of blood T cell repertoires in COVID-19. In the study overall: Material from acute and convalescent COVID-19 was sourced from the United States, Italy and Spain.

The repertoire was sequenced with immunoSEQ multiplex PCR; TCRdb's copy has only in-frame clones and lacks some. The table records over 100,000 clones, about 87% of them present only once. Sample: peripheral blood. V is TRBV2 and J is TRBJ2-2; D may be TRBD2 (7 bases). This receptor was obtained from a man over 45 with acute or convalescent COVID-19. The CDR3 DNA sequence: TGTGCCAGCAGTGAATTGGGGGGGCTGAGTCCCGGGGAGCTGTTTTTT. It is translated as CASSELGGLSPGELFF.